Presented here are 15 T cell receptor beta chains from one specimen sequenced in a study of PD-L1 blockade in urothelial cancer. Repertoires were generated with immunoSEQ multiplex PCR, while TCRdb's copy carries only in-frame clones and drops some. Of some 35,000 clones in the sample, about 93% were seen once. Sequences were derived from PBMCs, sampled around atezolizumab (anti-PD-L1) treatment. These receptors all come from a man aged 65 to 79 with urothelial cancer.

V and J are TRBV5-4 and TRBJ1-3; D may be TRBD1 (5 bases). V lost 3 bases and J 2 bases, leaving 12 bases between the germline ends. Germline assignment: CDR1 SGHNT and CDR2 YYREEE (reference sequence). The CDR3 has 15 residues. CDR3 DNA sequence: TGTGCCAGCAGCTACGAGAAGGGGACTGGAAACACCATATATTTT. It is translated as CASSYEKGTGNTIYF.

The DNA of the CDR3 is TGTGCCAGTACGAGCACTAGAAATCCCTACGAGCAGTACTTC. It encodes CASTSTRNPYEQYF. The chain uses TRBV19 and TRBJ2-7; a weak D match, TRBD2 (5 bases). Germline assignment: CDR1 LNHDA and CDR2 SQIVND (reference sequence). The length of the CDR3 is 14 residues. The V gene lost 7 bases and the J gene lost 2 bases, with 15 bases spanning the gap.

The chain has TRBV7-2 and TRBJ1-3; the match to TRBD1 covers 7 bases. J lost 0 bases, V lost 5 bases, and 13 bases had no gene match. In germline, CDR1 is SGHTA, CDR2 FQGNSA. This CDR3 spans 18 amino acids. The CDR3 nucleotides read TGTGCCAGCAGCCGCCTCGCTACAGGGGAGATCTCTGGAAACACCATATATTTT. Amino acid sequence: CASSRLATGEISGNTIYF.

The chain has TRBV7-2 and TRBJ2-1, with TRBD1 matching over 7 bases. V shed 6 bases and J 5 bases; nucleotides not matched to a gene: 4. The CDR3 is 13 residues long. Germline CDR1 is SGHTA and CDR2 is FQGNSA. The CDR3 reads CASSRQGNNEQFF. The CDR3 DNA sequence: TGTGCCAGCAGTAGACAGGGAAACAATGAGCAGTTCTTC.

The rearrangement joins TRBV7-8 to TRBJ1-2, with 9 nucleotides matching TRBD1. Per the germline V gene, CDR1 is SGHVS and CDR2 is FQNEAQ. CDR3 length: 14 amino acids. V trimming: 2 bases; J trimming: 7 bases; junction bases outside the gene matches: 5. CDR3 residues: CASSLLGQGGGYTF. CDR3 nucleotide sequence: TGTGCCAGCAGCTTATTGGGACAGGGTGGTGGCTACACCTTC.

The V call is TRBV27, the J call TRBJ2-7; 11 bases are shared with TRBD2. The CDR3 spans 15 residues. The junction had 4 bases not matched to a gene; V was cut back by 6 bases and J by 0 bases. CDR1 and CDR2 from the germline V gene are MNHEY and SMNVEV (reference sequence). Here the CDR3 reads CASSLTSGSSYEQYF. The CDR3 DNA follows: TGTGCCAGCAGCCTAACTAGCGGGAGCTCCTACGAGCAGTACTTC.

The chain has TRBV5-4 and TRBJ2-3; weak D call: TRBD1 (5 bases). The CDR3 runs 15 residues. V gave up 2 bases and J gave up 0 bases, with 10 bases separating them. The germline gives CDR1 SGHNT, CDR2 YYREEE (reference sequence). The CDR3 region has the DNA TGTGCCAGCAGCTTCAGGGATGTTAGCACAGATACGCAGTATTTT. Residues: CASSFRDVSTDTQYF. The full variable domain, with the rest looked up from reference TRBV5-4 and TRBJ2-3, is ETGVTQSPTHLIKTRGQQVTLRCSSQSGHNTVSWYQQALGQGPQFIFQYYREEENGRGNFPPRFSGLQFPNYSSELNVNALELDDSALYLCASSFRDVSTDTQYFGPGTRLTVL.

The gene calls are TRBV7-8 and TRBJ2-7, with 7 nucleotides matching TRBD2. Germline V gene data show CDR1 as SGHVS and CDR2 as FQNEAQ. This CDR3 spans 14 amino acids. V lost 1 base, J lost 2 bases, and 2 bases stayed unmatched. The CDR3 region is CASSLGRGTYEQYF. In DNA, the CDR3 is TGTGCCAGCAGCTTAGGGCGGGGGACCTACGAGCAGTACTTC.

This sequence joins TRBV6-5 and TRBJ2-1; TRBD2 matches 7 bases. Germline lookup yields CDR1 MNHEY and CDR2 SVGAGI. The trim removed 2 bases at V and 7 bases at J, leaving 2 bases unmatched. The CDR3 contains 13 residues. The CDR3 protein is CASSYGRGNEQFF. CDR3 nucleotide sequence: TGTGCCAGCAGTTACGGGCGGGGGAATGAGCAGTTCTTC.

The chain couples TRBV5-4 to TRBJ2-7; D uncertain. Germline V gene sequence: CDR1 SGHNT, CDR2 YYREEE (reference sequence). Trimming left V 2 bases short and J 3 bases short, with 12 bases between. The CDR3 totals 14 residues. CDR3 DNA: TGTGCCAGCAGCTTTCACGGTATCAACTACGAGCAGTACTTC. Translation gives CASSFHGINYEQYF.

This rearrangement joins TRBV2 to TRBJ1-6; 8 nucleotides line up with TRBD1. Trimming cost V 1 base and J 15 bases; bases outside gene matches: 8. The CDR3 sequence is 14 residues long. CDR1 SNHLY and CDR2 FYNNEI come from the germline V gene. This CDR3 reads CASSEDRGVGRLHF. In nucleotides, the CDR3 is TGTGCCAGCAGTGAAGACAGGGGGGTAGGACGCCTCCACTTT.

The chain links TRBV6-5 to TRBJ2-7, with TRBD2 matching over 7 bases. There are 15 residues in the CDR3. V gave up 0 bases and J gave up 4 bases; unmatched junction bases: 6. From germline, CDR1 is MNHEY and CDR2 SVGAGI. The CDR3 loop reads CASSYSPGRAYEQYF. In nucleotides, the CDR3 is TGTGCCAGCAGTTACTCCCCAGGGAGGGCGTACGAGCAGTACTTC.

The table lists this clone with a count of one. The V gene is TRBV27, the J gene TRBJ2-3; no clear D. The CDR3 runs 14 residues. V was clipped by 6 bases and J by 2 bases, with 12 bases between them. Germline V gene data show CDR1 as MNHEY and CDR2 as SMNVEV (reference sequence). The CDR3 protein is CASSFTLPTDTQYF. CDR3 in DNA: TGTGCCAGCAGCTTCACTCTACCCACAGATACGCAGTATTTT.

The chain is built from TRBV5-4 and TRBJ2-5, with 12 positions matching TRBD2. This CDR3 comprises 17 residues. Germline V gene lookup returns CDR1 SGHNT and CDR2 YYREEE (reference sequence). Trimming cost V 0 bases and J 4 bases; bases outside gene matches: 7. DNA for the CDR3: TGTGCCAGCAGCTTGGGACTAGCGGGAGTGGGACGAGAGACCCAGTACTTC. This sequence encodes CASSLGLAGVGRETQYF.

The chain joins TRBV2 to TRBJ1-5, with a possible D match to TRBD1 (6 bases). Trimming shortened V by 10 bases and J by 4 bases, and 14 bases separated the two germline ends. This CDR3 comprises 13 residues. Germline CDR1 SNHLY, CDR2 FYNNEI. The chain's CDR3 is CATSDRLNQPQHF. CDR3 nucleotides: TGTGCCACCTCGGACAGATTGAATCAGCCCCAGCATTTT. Full variable domain (outside the CDR3, taken from reference TRBV2 and TRBJ1-5): EPEVTQTPSHQVTQMGQEVILRCVPISNHLYFYWYRQILGQKVEFLVSFYNNEISEKSEIFDDQFSVERPDGSNFTLKIRSTKLEDSAMYFCATSDRLNQPQHFGDGTRLSIL.